A selection of T cell receptor beta chains follows, all from one sample in a study of radiotherapy plus CTLA-4 blockade in lung cancer. Repertoires were generated with immunoSEQ multiplex PCR, while TCRdb's copy carries only in-frame clones and drops some. The sample holds approximately 80,000 clones, approximately 80% seen once. The sample in question was peripheral blood, obtained from a patient treated with radiotherapy plus ipilimumab. The receptor set was obtained from a human donor with non-small cell lung cancer who had stable disease on radiotherapy plus ipilimumab. The CDR3 runs from the conserved cysteine through the conserved F or W. Fields, in order: V gene, J gene, clone size, D gene, CDR3 DNA, CDR3 protein. A D gene is named only where the DNA matches it firmly. Where a row states a size, it is once, few, many or the class of an expanded clone; other rows omit it.

TRBV18	TRBJ1-5	-	-	TGTGCCAGCCGGGGCAGCCTTAGTTCTCAGCCCCAGCATTTT	CASRGSLSSQPQHF
TRBV28	TRBJ2-5	-	TRBD2	TGTGCCAGCAGTTTATTGGGACTAGCGGGAGGGCAAGAGACCCAGTACTTC	CASSLLGLAGGQETQYF
TRBV6-1	TRBJ2-1	-	-	TGTGCCAGCAGTGGGAAGCCCAGCTACAATGAGCAGTTCTTC	CASSGKPSYNEQFF
TRBV7-8	TRBJ2-3	-	-	TGTGCCAGCAGCTTAGCGCTCCCAAGGGATACAGATACGCAGTATTTT	CASSLALPRDTDTQYF
TRBV5-6	TRBJ1-2	-	-	TGTGCCAGCAGCTTTAGTCGGGGAACTAACTATGGCTACACCTTC	CASSFSRGTNYGYTF
TRBV5-1	TRBJ2-7	-	TRBD1	TGCGCCAGCAGCATCGGGACAGGGGACTACGAGCAGTACTTC	CASSIGTGDYEQYF
TRBV10-2	TRBJ2-7	-	TRBD2	TGCGCCAGCAGGACTAGCGGAGCCTACGAGCAGTACTTC	CASRTSGAYEQYF
TRBV19	TRBJ1-1	-	-	TGTGCCAGTAGACGAGTTAACACTGAAGCTTTCTTT	CASRRVNTEAFF
TRBV6-1	TRBJ1-5	-	-	TGTGCCAGCAACAGGAATAGCAATCAGCCCCAGCATTTT	CASNRNSNQPQHF
TRBV28	TRBJ1-2	-	TRBD1	TGTGCCAGCAGGCAGGGACAGGGGGCCTTTGGCTACACCTTC	CASRQGQGAFGYTF
TRBV4-1	TRBJ2-1	-	TRBD2	TGCGCCAGCAGCCTCGGGACTAGCGGGGGCAATGAGCAGTTCTTC	CASSLGTSGGNEQFF
TRBV9	TRBJ2-2	-	-	TGTGCCAGCAGCGTAGGTATGAACACCGGGGAGCTGTTTTTT	CASSVGMNTGELFF
TRBV9	TRBJ2-2	-	-	TGTGCCAGTGATCGGTCAGGTACGAACACCGGGGAGCTGTTTTTT	CASDRSGTNTGELFF
TRBV29-1	TRBJ2-7	-	TRBD1	TGCAGCGTTCATGGACAGGGGCTGAACGAGCAGTACTTC	CSVHGQGLNEQYF
TRBV7-8	TRBJ1-5	-	-	TGTGCCAGCAGCTCCCTGGGGGTTACAGGATACCAGCATTTT	CASSSLGVTGYQHF
TRBV28	TRBJ2-7	-	TRBD2	TGTGCCAGCAGTACCACGGGACTAGCCTCCTACGAGCAGTACTTC	CASSTTGLASYEQYF
TRBV14	TRBJ1-1	-	-	TGTGCCAGCAGCCAAACCGGGAAAAACACTGAAGCTTTCTTT	CASSQTGKNTEAFF
TRBV19	TRBJ1-1	-	TRBD1	TGTGCCAGTAGTATAAAAAATAGGGGGCTGAACACTGAAGCTTTCTTT	CASSIKNRGLNTEAFF
TRBV7-9	TRBJ2-1	-	-	TGTGCCAGCAGCCACTCACGAGAGCAGTTCTTC	CASSHSREQFF
TRBV30	TRBJ2-3	-	TRBD2	TGTGCCTGGGGGGCGGGAGGGCTAGATACGCAGTATTTT	CAWGAGGLDTQYF
TRBV5-1	TRBJ2-3	-	TRBD1	TGCGCCAGCAGCTTGACAAAAGGGACAGGGGCAGATACGCAGTATTTT	CASSLTKGTGADTQYF
TRBV6-1	TRBJ2-7	once	TRBD1	TGTGCCAGCAGTGATTTGGGGACAGGGCCATACGAGCAGTACTTC	CASSDLGTGPYEQYF
TRBV27	TRBJ2-3	-	-	TGTGCCAGCACCCACTCGACTCTTCTGGCCTCGTTCTATATCACAGATACGCAGTATTTT	CASTHSTLLASFYITDTQYF
TRBV2	TRBJ2-3	-	TRBD1	TGTGCCAGCAGGGGACAGGGGATTCGAACAGATACGCAGTATTTT	CASRGQGIRTDTQYF
TRBV7-8	TRBJ2-7	-	-	TGTGCCAGCAGCTTAGTGGTAAGCGAGCAGTACTTC	CASSLVVSEQYF
TRBV11-2	TRBJ2-5	once	-	TGTGCCAGCAGCTTGGTAGGAGAGACCCAGTACTTC	CASSLVGETQYF
TRBV19	TRBJ2-1	-	-	TGTGCCAGTAGTATCGGGTATTCCCGCGACAATGAGCAGTTCTTC	CASSIGYSRDNEQFF
TRBV7-3	TRBJ2-3	-	TRBD1	TGTGCCAGCAGCCTAACAGGGGGCGCGGGAACAGATACGCAGTATTTT	CASSLTGGAGTDTQYF
TRBV11-2	TRBJ1-4	-	-	TGTGCCAGCAGCGTTGGACGGACGTTTAGCGAAAAACTGTTTTTT	CASSVGRTFSEKLFF
TRBV28	TRBJ2-6	-	-	TGTGCCAGCACGCGTGTTACTGGGGCCAACGTCCTGACTTTC	CASTRVTGANVLTF
TRBV5-1	TRBJ1-2	-	TRBD1	TGCGCCAGCAGCTTGGATGGACAGGGAGGAAGGGGCTACACCTTC	CASSLDGQGGRGYTF
TRBV11-1	TRBJ2-5	-	-	TGTGCCAGCAGCTTAAACGCGGAGGAGACCCAGTACTTC	CASSLNAEETQYF
TRBV9	TRBJ1-6	-	TRBD1	TGTGCCAGCGCAGGGGGGAATTCACCCCTCCACTTT	CASAGGNSPLHF
TRBV11-1	TRBJ2-7	few	TRBD1	TGTGCCAGCAGCAAGCCGACAGGGAAGAGCTCCTACGAGCAGTACTTC	CASSKPTGKSSYEQYF
TRBV18	TRBJ1-1	-	TRBD1	TGTGCCAGCTCATCCTCCGGGACAGGGAACACTGAAGCTTTCTTT	CASSSSGTGNTEAFF
TRBV6-5	TRBJ1-2	few	-	TGTGCCAGCAGTTCCGACAGATATGGCTACACCTTC	CASSSDRYGYTF
TRBV29-1	TRBJ1-3	-	TRBD1	TGCAGCGTCTCAACAGGGGTACTTAACACCATATATTTT	CSVSTGVLNTIYF
TRBV7-9	TRBJ2-7	-	-	TGTGCCAGCAGCTTAATTAGTAAACTGTACTTC	CASSLISKLYF
TRBV27	TRBJ2-1	-	TRBD2	TGTGCCAGCAGTCCACTCGGGACTAGCGGGGGGGCGGGTAATGAGCAGTTCTTC	CASSPLGTSGGAGNEQFF
TRBV5-4	TRBJ1-2	once	-	TGTGCCAGCAGCTTGGGTATTCAGGGGTGCACCTTC	CASSLGIQGCTF
TRBV29-1	TRBJ1-2	-	-	TGCAGCGTTGACGGGGAGGGGCAGGGATCTGGCTACACCTTC	CSVDGEGQGSGYTF
TRBV9	TRBJ2-5	-	TRBD2	TGTGCCAGCAGCCAACGGGGCGGGGGGGAGACCCAGTACTTC	CASSQRGGGETQYF
TRBV2	TRBJ2-5	-	-	TGTGCCAGCTGGGGCGGGAAAGAGACCCAGTACTTC	CASWGGKETQYF
TRBV28	TRBJ2-7	-	TRBD2	TGTGCCAGCAGCAGTAGCGGGGGGGTCGCCTACGAGCAGTACTTC	CASSSSGGVAYEQYF
TRBV2	TRBJ2-5	-	-	TGTGCCAGCATGAACCCAAACCGGTACCAAGAGACCCAGTACTTC	CASMNPNRYQETQYF